These 10 T cell receptor beta chains were sequenced from one sample in a study of a mutant IDH1 vaccine in newly diagnosed glioma. Profiling relied on immunoSEQ multiplex PCR, and the TCRdb table lists in-frame clones only, not all of them. This sample yields roughly 42,000 clones, of which 75% to 90% are seen a single time; over 1.5% belongs to the top ten. Their antigens remain unidentified. Time point meaning: week 5, during vaccination. A 20-mer mutant IDH1 peptide at 300 ug was injected subcutaneously with topical imiquimod. The specimen was PBMCs, collected from a glioma patient whose treatment included an IDH1 peptide vaccine. These receptors were collected from a man in his forties with glioma.

This clone has only a few counts. The rearrangement joins TRBV18 to TRBJ2-2; possible D gene TRBD2, 5 bases. The V and J ends lost 3 bases and 8 bases respectively, with 13 bases between them. The CDR3 sequence is 14 residues long. The germline V gene has CDR1 KGHSH and CDR2 LQKENI. The CDR3 loop is CASSPALAGGELFF. The CDR3 DNA is TGTGCCAGCTCACCGGCCCTAGCCGGAGGGGAGCTGTTTTTT.

This clone was counted a single time. CDR3 coding DNA: TGCGCCAGCAGCCCTTACAGCCTTTCTAACTATGGCTACACCTTC. Amino acid sequence: CASSPYSLSNYGYTF. The chain couples TRBV5-1 to TRBJ1-2; D is ambiguous. This CDR3 contains 15 residues. Germline loops: CDR1 SGHRS, CDR2 YFSETQ. V was clipped by 4 bases and J by 0 bases, with 13 bases between them.

The V gene is TRBV7-8, the J gene TRBJ1-3; D is unclear. Germline loops: CDR1 SGHVS, CDR2 FQNEAQ. This CDR3 contains 17 residues. Deletions cut 7 bases from V and 4 bases from J, with 23 bases between. In DNA, the CDR3 is TGTGCCAGCACACTTTTGGGTGGACCAAGTGCGGGAAACACCATATATTTT. Translated, it gives CASTLLGGPSAGNTIYF. Complete variable domain (other parts from reference TRBV7-8 and TRBJ1-3): GAGVSQSPRYKVAKRGQDVALRCDPISGHVSLFWYQQALGQGPEFLTYFQNEAQLDKSGLPSDRFFAERPEGSVSTLKIQRTQQEDSAVYLCASTLLGGPSAGNTIYFGEGSWLTVV.

The chain carries TRBV7-3 and TRBJ1-2, with D unresolved. The V and J ends lost 3 bases and 4 bases respectively, with 12 bases between them. There are 14 residues in the CDR3. Germline CDR1 reads SGHTA; CDR2 reads FQGTGA. CDR3 sequence reads: CASSLDVEGYGYTF. The DNA for the CDR3 is TGTGCCAGCAGCTTGGATGTGGAGGGCTATGGCTACACCTTC.

This rearrangement joins TRBV19 to TRBJ2-3, with 7 positions matching TRBD1. Losses at the gene ends were 3 bases for V and 2 bases for J; bases not matched to a gene: 5. CDR1 LNHDA and CDR2 SQIVND come from the germline V gene (reference sequence). There are 15 residues in the CDR3. In DNA form, the CDR3 reads TGTGCCAGTAGTATTCGACAGGGCCCCACAGATACGCAGTATTTT. The encoded protein is CASSIRQGPTDTQYF.

The rearrangement links TRBV5-1 to TRBJ2-1; 13 bases are a match to TRBD2. Germline CDR1 is SGHRS and CDR2 is YFSETQ. Germline trimming cut 0 bases from V and 6 bases from J; bases unmatched to any gene: 3. CDR3 length: 16 residues. The CDR3 loop is CASSLGGTSGVNEQFF. CDR3 nucleotide sequence: TGCGCCAGCAGCTTGGGTGGGACTAGCGGGGTCAATGAGCAGTTCTTC.

The V and J genes are TRBV19 and TRBJ1-1; D gene ambiguous. Germline V lookup: CDR1 LNHDA, CDR2 SQIVND (reference sequence). The CDR3 has 12 amino acids. The V end was cut by 7 bases, the J end by 1 base, with 7 bases between. The CDR3 loop is CASMGGNTEAFF. The CDR3 DNA sequence: TGTGCCAGTATGGGAGGGAACACTGAAGCTTTCTTT.

This clone was recorded only once. The gene calls are TRBV11-2 and TRBJ2-4; possibly TRBD1 or TRBD2 for D (5 bases each). Germline-derived CDR1 and CDR2 are SGHAT and FQNNGV. V was shortened by 7 bases and J by 6 bases, with 7 bases between the two germline ends. The CDR3 sequence is 11 residues long. CDR3 sequence: CASNGGNIQYF. The CDR3 DNA reads TGTGCCAGCAATGGGGGAAACATTCAGTACTTC. Full variable domain (outside the CDR3, taken from reference TRBV11-2 and TRBJ2-4): EAGVAQSPRYKIIEKRQSVAFWCNPISGHATLYWYQQILGQGPKLLIQFQNNGVVDDSQLPKDRFSAERLKGVDSTLKIQPAKLEDSAVYLCASNGGNIQYFGAGTRLSVL.

This chain connects TRBV5-1 to TRBJ1-4; D possibly corresponds to TRBD1 (5 bases). The germline V gene has CDR1 SGHRS and CDR2 YFSETQ. Trimming cost V 4 bases and J 7 bases, with 17 bases left between them. This CDR3 is 15 amino acids long. CDR3 amino acids: CASSRTGLPSEKLFF. The CDR3, as DNA: TGCGCCAGCAGCCGTACAGGCCTTCCTTCTGAAAAACTGTTTTTT. Together with reference TRBV5-1 and TRBJ1-4, the CDR3 gives the full variable domain: KAGVTQTPRYLIKTRGQQVTLSCSPISGHRSVSWYQQTPGQGLQFLFEYFSETQRNKGNFPGRFSGRQFSNSRSEMNVSTLELGDSALYLCASSRTGLPSEKLFFGSGTQLSVL.

The chain combines TRBV27 with TRBJ2-7; D is unclear. V was pared by 3 bases and J by 2 bases, with 8 bases between. This CDR3 contains 13 residues. Germline CDR1 reads MNHEY; CDR2 reads SMNVEV (reference sequence). CDR3 region: CASSFWPPYEQYF. DNA for the CDR3: TGTGCCAGCAGTTTTTGGCCGCCCTACGAGCAGTACTTC.